This T cell receptor (beta chain) was observed in a study of blood T cell repertoires in COVID-19. V lost 8 bases and J lost 5, with 22 bases in between. Germline V gives CDR1 MDHEN, CDR2 SYDVKM. This CDR3 spans 15 amino acids. Profiling relied on immunoSEQ multiplex PCR, and the TCRdb table lists in-frame clones only, not all of them. The table shows around 470,000 clones, with 75% to 90% occurring only once. Patients at the Seattle site were enrolled during active infection and followed longitudinally. This TCR came from a young man with COVID-19, enrolled during active disease. The sequenced material came from peripheral blood. The genes are TRBV28 and TRBJ2-7, with a tentative D call TRBD2 (7 bases). CDR3 residues: CASSTPRGGLDEQYF. The CDR3 region has the DNA TGTGCCAGCTCCACCCCAAGGGGGGGTTTGGACGAGCAGTACTTC.